This T cell receptor beta chain emerged from a study of T cell changes during pregnancy in multiple sclerosis. Deletions cut 0 bases from V and 3 bases from J, with 21 bases between. The CDR3 spans 18 residues. Germline lookup yields CDR1 LGHNA and CDR2 YNFKEQ. The assay was immunoSEQ multiplex PCR, and TCRdb's table has in-frame clones only and misses some. The table records approximately 44,000 clones, around 90% of them present only once. The receptor's source is a female donor with multiple sclerosis, enrolled in a pregnancy study. V gene TRBV4-2 combines with J gene TRBJ2-7; unclear D gene. This material consisted of CD4+ T cells from peripheral blood mononuclear cells, taken before pregnancy. Here the CDR3 reads CASSQDLELSRWSYEQYF. DNA of the CDR3: TGTGCCAGCAGCCAAGATCTTGAGCTTAGTCGGTGGAGCTACGAGCAGTACTTC.